This TCR beta chain was sequenced for a study of cytomegalovirus exposure and HLA in healthy donors. Primers: 60 Vbeta forward and 13 Jbeta reverse. Profiled with immunoSEQ multiplex PCR; TCRdb holds only in-frame clones, not every one. In the table there are more than 95,000 clones, approximately 81% of which are singletons. In germline, CDR1 is SEHNR, CDR2 FQNEAQ (reference sequence). The V gene end was trimmed by 8 bases and the J gene end by 3 bases; junction bases not matched to a gene: 2. CDR3 length: 13 amino acids. Sequenced input: PBMCs. J is TRBJ1-5 and V is TRBV7-9; 9 bases agree with TRBD1. This TCR was sampled from a man aged 18 to 30 in good health and CMV-seropositive. CDR3 sequence: CASGTGNNQPQHF. CDR3 nucleotides: TGTGCCAGCGGGACAGGGAACAATCAGCCCCAGCATTTT.